One sample yielded the 20 T cell receptor beta chains listed below, sequenced in a study of control samples from healthy donors and cancer patients (dated by TCRdb to the early 2020s). The library was generated by the immunoSEQ multiplex PCR assay. Held by TCRdb, this immuneACCESS table contains in-frame sequences only and omits some clones. Under half of the omission traces to an unresolved V gene where checked; the cause of the rest is unknown. This sample gives about 120,000 clones in total; 85% to 90% of them show up just once. The top ten clonotypes cover less than 4% of the sample. The sequenced sample consisted of PBMCs. The receptors stem from a woman aged 55-69 years with lung cancer.

The J gene is TRBJ1-5, the V gene TRBV28, with TRBD1 matching 8 bases. CDR1 is MDHEN and CDR2 is SYDVKM in the germline V gene. V lost 2 bases and J lost 1; bases outside the gene matches: 7. The CDR3 extends over 17 amino acids. In DNA form, the CDR3 reads TGTGCCAGCAGTTTAAGCCAGGGGGCGTTAAGCAATCAGCCCCAGCATTTT. This encodes CASSLSQGALSNQPQHF.

This chain links TRBV6-5 with TRBJ1-1; D is uncertain. V gave up 0 bases and J gave up 5 bases, with 7 bases separating them. This CDR3 is 13 amino acids long. Per the germline V gene, CDR1 is MNHEY and CDR2 is SVGAGI. The CDR3 DNA sequence: TGTGCCAGCAGTTACTCTCAGCGAACTGAAGCTTTCTTT. Encoded protein: CASSYSQRTEAFF.

The CDR3 DNA reads TGTGCCAGCAGTTACAATCTAGCGGGGGGCCACCCAAGCTCCTACAATGAGCAGTTCTTC. Translated, it gives CASSYNLAGGHPSSYNEQFF. The chain carries TRBV6-2 or TRBV6-3 and TRBJ2-1, with 11 bases fitting TRBD2. Germline loops: CDR1 MNHEY, CDR2 SVGEGT. The ends lost 2 bases at V and 0 bases at J; junction bases unmatched: 12. The CDR3 length is 20 residues.

The chain employs TRBV4-1 and TRBJ1-1; tentative D call: TRBD1 (6 bases). The CDR3 loop spans 14 amino acids. Germline V gene sequence: CDR1 MGHRA, CDR2 YSYEKL. V was pared by 10 bases and J by 0 bases, with 15 bases between. CDR3 sequence: CATRGIMVNTEAFF. CDR3 sequence (DNA): TGCGCCACTAGGGGGATTATGGTGAACACTGAAGCTTTCTTT.

The sample holds one count of this clone. V and J are TRBV18 and TRBJ1-3; D gene uncertain. CDR1 and CDR2 (germline): KGHSH, LQKENI. Trimming pared 3 bases from V and 9 bases from J, leaving 21 bases between. The CDR3 loop spans 16 amino acids. The CDR3 reads CASSPGTITHRGTIYF. The CDR3 coding sequence is TGTGCCAGCTCACCGGGCACAATTACGCACCGGGGCACCATATATTTT.

This sequence joins TRBV9 and TRBJ2-2, with 9 bases that match TRBD1. V lost 4 bases, J lost 6 bases, and 10 bases stayed unmatched. Germline V gives CDR1 SGDLS, CDR2 YYNGEE. This CDR3 is built from 16 residues. As DNA, the CDR3 is TGTGCCAGCAGCCCCAGACAGGGGGTAGGGGCCGGGGAGCTGTTTTTT. Translating it yields CASSPRQGVGAGELFF.

This rearrangement joins TRBV28 to TRBJ2-3; D not resolved. Trimming removed 5 bases at V and 6 bases at J, with 9 bases between. CDR3 length: 12 residues. Per the germline V gene, CDR1 is MDHEN and CDR2 is SYDVKM. The CDR3 protein is CASSQSTDTQYF. CDR3 nucleotides: TGTGCCAGCAGTCAATCGACTGATACGCAGTATTTT.

The chain recombines TRBV4-3 with TRBJ1-4; possibly TRBD1 for D (6 bases). The CDR3 sequence is 15 residues long. CDR1 and CDR2 from the germline V gene are LGHNA and YSLEER. V was trimmed by 4 bases and J by 0 bases, leaving 9 bases between them. CDR3 DNA sequence: TGCGCCAGCAGCCTTACAGGGCCAACTAATGAAAAACTGTTTTTT. Translating it yields CASSLTGPTNEKLFF.

The chain recombines TRBV5-1 with TRBJ2-3; D may correspond to TRBD1 or TRBD2 (5 bases each). V lost 0 bases to trimming and J lost 6 bases, with 23 bases between them. Germline assignment: CDR1 SGHRS and CDR2 YFSETQ. The CDR3 is made up of 18 amino acids. The CDR3 loop reads CASSLGRGGFYEGDTQYF. CDR3 sequence (DNA): TGCGCCAGCAGCTTGGGCCGTGGCGGGTTCTATGAGGGGGATACGCAGTATTTT.

The chain carries TRBV20-1 and TRBJ2-2; TRBD2 might be the D (7 bases). The CDR3 contains 14 residues. Trimming shortened V by 3 bases and J by 7 bases, and 15 bases separated the two germline ends. Germline V gives CDR1 DFQATT, CDR2 SNEGSKA (reference sequence). CDR3 nucleotide sequence: TGCAGTGCTAGTCGGCGGGGGCAGGTCGGGGAGCTGTTTTTT. Translating it yields CSASRRGQVGELFF.

This sequence joins TRBV18 and TRBJ1-4; possibly TRBD1 for D (5 bases). The CDR3 is 14 residues long. V gave up 4 bases and J gave up 4 bases, with 10 bases separating them. Germline V gene data show CDR1 as KGHSH and CDR2 as LQKENI. CDR3 sequence (DNA): TGTGCCAGCTCACGGGGGTCCAGTAATGAAAAACTGTTTTTT. Translated, it gives CASSRGSSNEKLFF.

V usage is TRBV19 and J usage is TRBJ1-1; 9 bases agree with TRBD1. V shed 4 bases, J shed 1 base, and the junction held 1 base outside the gene matches. CDR3 size: 14 residues. From germline, CDR1 is LNHDA and CDR2 SQIVND (reference sequence). CDR3 sequence (DNA): TGTGCCAGTAGTAGGGGACAGGGGAACACTGAAGCTTTCTTT. Encoded protein: CASSRGQGNTEAFF.

The V gene is TRBV7-9, the J gene TRBJ2-2; D not certain. CDR3 length: 15 amino acids. CDR1 SEHNR and CDR2 FQNEAQ come from the germline V gene (reference sequence). Trimming removed 4 bases at V and 4 bases at J, with 13 bases between. CDR3 in amino acids: CASSSGLPTTGELFF. The CDR3 DNA sequence: TGTGCCAGCAGCTCGGGCCTTCCGACCACCGGGGAGCTGTTTTTT.

The V gene is TRBV6-4, the J gene TRBJ2-2, with D possibly TRBD1 on 5 matching bases. Germline loops: CDR1 MRHNA, CDR2 SNTAGT. V was clipped by 4 bases and J by 2 bases, with 8 bases between them. This CDR3 is 14 amino acids long. The CDR3 region has the DNA TGTGCCAGCAGTGGACAGCCTAACACCGGGGAGCTGTTTTTT. Protein sequence: CASSGQPNTGELFF.

The CDR3 reads CASSSSLGSPLHF. The CDR3 coding sequence is TGTGCCAGCAGCTCCTCTCTTGGGTCACCCCTCCACTTT. The genes are TRBV7-3 and TRBJ1-6, with D hard to call. The V gene's germline CDR1 is SGHTA and CDR2 FQGTGA. V lost 4 bases to trimming and J lost 10 bases, with 11 bases between them. There are 13 residues in the CDR3.

This rearrangement joins TRBV5-1 to TRBJ2-7; D remains unclear. The germline gives CDR1 SGHRS, CDR2 YFSETQ. The germline V and J ends were trimmed by 4 bases and 0 bases, with 11 bases remaining between them. CDR3 size: 14 residues. CDR3 coding DNA: TGCGCCAGCAGCGTTGATACACCCTCCTACGAGCAGTACTTC. Translated, it gives CASSVDTPSYEQYF. Full variable domain (outside the CDR3, taken from reference TRBV5-1 and TRBJ2-7): KAGVTQTPRYLIKTRGQQVTLSCSPISGHRSVSWYQQTPGQGLQFLFEYFSETQRNKGNFPGRFSGRQFSNSRSEMNVSTLELGDSALYLCASSVDTPSYEQYFGPGTRLTVT.

The V call is TRBV2, the J call TRBJ2-5; 16 bases agree with TRBD2. The CDR3 is made up of 17 amino acids. The germline V gene encodes CDR1 SNHLY and CDR2 FYNNEI. V shed 8 bases and J 4 bases; nucleotides not matched to a gene: 10. The DNA of the CDR3 is TGTGCCAGCTGGGGACCGGGACTAGCGGGGGGGGGAGAGACCCAGTACTTC. Its protein product is CASWGPGLAGGGETQYF. Based on the CDR3 plus reference TRBV2 and TRBJ2-5, the full variable domain is EPEVTQTPSHQVTQMGQEVILRCVPISNHLYFYWYRQILGQKVEFLVSFYNNEISEKSEIFDDQFSVERPDGSNFTLKIRSTKLEDSAMYFCASWGPGLAGGGETQYFGPGTRLLVL.

The chain recombines TRBV5-1 with TRBJ1-2; D remains ambiguous. Deletions cut 0 bases from V and 2 bases from J, with 8 bases between. CDR3 length equals 14 residues. Germline V gene data show CDR1 as SGHRS and CDR2 as YFSETQ. CDR3 residues: CASSLGPDNYGYTF. CDR3 DNA: TGCGCCAGCAGCTTGGGGCCAGACAACTATGGCTACACCTTC.

The chain recombines TRBV2 with TRBJ2-3; D gene unclear. Trimming stripped 1 base from V and 13 bases from J, with 9 bases between. Germline CDR1 and CDR2: SNHLY and FYNNEI. The CDR3 contains 11 residues. The CDR3 DNA reads as TGTGCCAGCAGTGAAGAGTGGTCCGAGTATTTT. It codes for CASSEEWSEYF.

CDR3 residues: CASSYSDSPLHF. DNA for the CDR3: TGTGCCAGCAGTTACTCAGATTCACCCCTCCACTTT. The chain is built from TRBV6-5 and TRBJ1-6; no clear D gene. V lost 0 bases to trimming and J lost 8 bases, with 2 bases between them. The germline V gene encodes CDR1 MNHEY and CDR2 SVGAGI. CDR3 length: 12 amino acids.